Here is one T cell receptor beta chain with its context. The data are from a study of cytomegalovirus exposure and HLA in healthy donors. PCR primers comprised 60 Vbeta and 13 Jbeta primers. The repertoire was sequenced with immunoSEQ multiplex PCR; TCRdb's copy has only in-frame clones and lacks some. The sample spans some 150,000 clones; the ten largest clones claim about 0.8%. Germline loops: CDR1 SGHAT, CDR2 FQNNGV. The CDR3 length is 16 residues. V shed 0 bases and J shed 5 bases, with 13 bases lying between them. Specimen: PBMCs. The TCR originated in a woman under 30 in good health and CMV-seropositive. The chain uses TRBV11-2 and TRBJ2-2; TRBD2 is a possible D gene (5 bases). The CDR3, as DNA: TGTGCCAGCAGCTTAGATGGGGAGCGTTGGACCGGGGAGCTGTTTTTT. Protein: CASSLDGERWTGELFF. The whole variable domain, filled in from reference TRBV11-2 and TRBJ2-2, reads EAGVAQSPRYKIIEKRQSVAFWCNPISGHATLYWYQQILGQGPKLLIQFQNNGVVDDSQLPKDRFSAERLKGVDSTLKIQPAKLEDSAVYLCASSLDGERWTGELFFGEGSRLTVL.